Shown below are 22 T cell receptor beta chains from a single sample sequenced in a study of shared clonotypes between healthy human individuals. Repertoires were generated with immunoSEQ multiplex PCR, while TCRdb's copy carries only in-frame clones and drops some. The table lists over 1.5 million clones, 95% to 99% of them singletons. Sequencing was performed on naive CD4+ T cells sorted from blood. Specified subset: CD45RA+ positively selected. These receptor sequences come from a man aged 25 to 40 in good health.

CDR3 coding DNA: TGTGCCAGCTCCGAGTTCGGGGGAGGTTCTCACTACGAGCAGTACTTC. Protein sequence: CASSEFGGGSHYEQYF. J is TRBJ2-7 and V is TRBV27; tentatively, D is TRBD2 (6 bases). This CDR3 spans 16 amino acids. Trimming pared 8 bases from V and 3 bases from J, leaving 23 bases between. Germline V gene lookup returns CDR1 MNHEY and CDR2 SMNVEV (reference sequence).

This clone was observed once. The CDR3 region is CATRSRSDTQYF. The CDR3 DNA follows: TGTGCCACCAGATCACGGTCGGATACGCAGTATTTT. The V gene is TRBV15, the J gene TRBJ2-3; D gene uncertain. CDR3 size: 12 residues. Trimming left V 6 bases short and J 6 bases short, with 10 bases between. The germline CDR1 and CDR2 sequences are LNHNV and YYDKDF (reference sequence).

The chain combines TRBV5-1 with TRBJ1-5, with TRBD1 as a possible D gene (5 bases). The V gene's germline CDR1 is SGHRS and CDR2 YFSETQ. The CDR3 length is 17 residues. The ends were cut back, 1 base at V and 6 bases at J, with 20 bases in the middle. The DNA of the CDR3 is TGCGCCAGCAGCTTGAGCCCGGTCGAGGGGTATAGTCAGCCCCAGCATTTT. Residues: CASSLSPVEGYSQPQHF.

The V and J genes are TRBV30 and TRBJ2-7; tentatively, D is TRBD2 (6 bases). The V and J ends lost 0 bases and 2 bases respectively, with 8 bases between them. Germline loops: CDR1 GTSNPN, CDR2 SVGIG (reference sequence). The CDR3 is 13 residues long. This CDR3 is CAWSVAGPYEQYF. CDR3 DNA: TGTGCCTGGAGTGTAGCGGGCCCCTACGAGCAGTACTTC.

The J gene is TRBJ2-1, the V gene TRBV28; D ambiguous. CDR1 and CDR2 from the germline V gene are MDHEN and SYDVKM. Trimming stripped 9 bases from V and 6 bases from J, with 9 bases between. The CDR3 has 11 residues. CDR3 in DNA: TGTGCCAGTTGTGCCCTCAATGAGCAGTTCTTC. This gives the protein CASCALNEQFF.

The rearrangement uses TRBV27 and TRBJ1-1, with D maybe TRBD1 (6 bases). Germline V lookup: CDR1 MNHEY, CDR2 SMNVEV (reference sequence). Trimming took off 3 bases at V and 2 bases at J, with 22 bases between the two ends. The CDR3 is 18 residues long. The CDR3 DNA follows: TGTGCCAGCAGTTTTTCCGGGGGGGCGGTCCGAGGAAACACTGAAGCTTTCTTT. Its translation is CASSFSGGAVRGNTEAFF.

This CDR3 reads CASSSRDRGRGETQYF. The CDR3 region has the DNA TGCGCCAGCAGCTCCCGGGACAGGGGTAGAGGGGAGACCCAGTACTTC. The chain combines TRBV5-1 with TRBJ2-5, with 10 bases that match TRBD1. V trimming: 3 bases; J trimming: 5 bases; junction bases outside the gene matches: 10. Germline V gene sequence: CDR1 SGHRS, CDR2 YFSETQ. The CDR3 sequence is 16 residues long.

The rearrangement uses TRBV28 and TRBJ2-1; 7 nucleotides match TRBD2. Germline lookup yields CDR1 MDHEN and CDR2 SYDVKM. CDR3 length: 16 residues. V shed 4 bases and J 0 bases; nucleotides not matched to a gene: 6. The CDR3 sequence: CASSSNWGGSYNEQFF. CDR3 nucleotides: TGTGCCAGCAGTTCTAACTGGGGGGGCTCCTACAATGAGCAGTTCTTC. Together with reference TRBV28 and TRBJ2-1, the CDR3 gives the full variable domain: DVKVTQSSRYLVKRTGEKVFLECVQDMDHENMFWYRQDPGLGLRLIYFSYDVKMKEKGDIPEGYSVSREKKERFSLILESASTNQTSMYLCASSSNWGGSYNEQFFGPGTRLTVL.

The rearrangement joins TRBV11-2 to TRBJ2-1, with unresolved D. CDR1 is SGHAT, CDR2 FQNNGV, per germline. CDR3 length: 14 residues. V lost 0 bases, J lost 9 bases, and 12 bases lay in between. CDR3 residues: CASSLDLGASEQFF. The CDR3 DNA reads TGTGCCAGCAGCTTAGATCTTGGAGCGTCTGAGCAGTTCTTC.

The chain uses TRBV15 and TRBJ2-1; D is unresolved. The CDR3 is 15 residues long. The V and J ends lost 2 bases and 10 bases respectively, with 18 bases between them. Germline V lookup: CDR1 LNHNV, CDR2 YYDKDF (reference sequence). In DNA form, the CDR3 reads TGTGCCACCAGCAGATCTCGAACCGTCGCTTGGGAGCAGTTCTTC. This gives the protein CATSRSRTVAWEQFF. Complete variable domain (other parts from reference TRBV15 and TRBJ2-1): DAMVIQNPRYQVTQFGKPVTLSCSQTLNHNVMYWYQQKSSQAPKLLFHYYDKDFNNEADTPDNFQSRRPNTSFCFLDIRSPGLGDTAMYLCATSRSRTVAWEQFFGPGTRLTVL.

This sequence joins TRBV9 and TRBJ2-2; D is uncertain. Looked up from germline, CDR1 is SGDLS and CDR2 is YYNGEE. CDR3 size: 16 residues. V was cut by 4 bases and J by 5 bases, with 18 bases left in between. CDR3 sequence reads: CASSPYKDHWTGELFF. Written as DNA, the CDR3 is TGTGCCAGCAGCCCCTACAAGGATCATTGGACCGGGGAGCTGTTTTTT.

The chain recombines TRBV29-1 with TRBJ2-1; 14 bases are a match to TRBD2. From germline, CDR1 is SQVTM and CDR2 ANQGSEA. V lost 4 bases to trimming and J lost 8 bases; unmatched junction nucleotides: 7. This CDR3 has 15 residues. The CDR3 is CSVGGTSGSVYEQFF. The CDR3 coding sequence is TGCAGCGTTGGGGGGACTAGCGGGAGTGTCTATGAGCAGTTCTTC.

CDR3 in DNA: TGTGCCAGCAGCTTTCCATCGTCCCACGAGCAGTACTTC. Protein product: CASSFPSSHEQYF. V usage is TRBV5-4 and J usage is TRBJ2-7; D not resolved. Germline CDR1 SGHNT, CDR2 YYREEE (reference sequence). V shed 2 bases and J shed 5 bases, with 11 bases lying between them. This CDR3 is 13 amino acids long.

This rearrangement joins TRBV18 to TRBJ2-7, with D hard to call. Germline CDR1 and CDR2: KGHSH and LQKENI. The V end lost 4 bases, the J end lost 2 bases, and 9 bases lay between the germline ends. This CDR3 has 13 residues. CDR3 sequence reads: CASSQQQTYEQYF. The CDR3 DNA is TGTGCCAGCTCACAGCAACAGACCTACGAGCAGTACTTC.

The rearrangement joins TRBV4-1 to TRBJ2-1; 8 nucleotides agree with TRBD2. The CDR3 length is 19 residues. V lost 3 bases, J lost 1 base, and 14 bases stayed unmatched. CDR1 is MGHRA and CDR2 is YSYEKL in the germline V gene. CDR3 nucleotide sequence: TGCGCCAGCAGCCAGGGGTTAGCGGGAAGGGGAACGTCCTACAATGAGCAGTTCTTC. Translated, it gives CASSQGLAGRGTSYNEQFF.

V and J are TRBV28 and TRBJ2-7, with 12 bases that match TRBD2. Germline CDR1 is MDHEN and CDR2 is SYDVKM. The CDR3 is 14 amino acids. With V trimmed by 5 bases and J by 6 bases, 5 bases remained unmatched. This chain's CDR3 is CASSLTSGSGEQYF. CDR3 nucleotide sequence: TGTGCCAGCAGTCTGACTAGCGGGAGTGGCGAGCAGTACTTC.

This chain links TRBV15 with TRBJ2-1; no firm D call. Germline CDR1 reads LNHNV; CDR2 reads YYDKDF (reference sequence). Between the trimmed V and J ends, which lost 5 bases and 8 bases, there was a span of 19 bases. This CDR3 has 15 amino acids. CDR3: CATSARATNGYEQFF. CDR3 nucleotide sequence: TGTGCCACCAGCGCCCGGGCCACAAATGGCTATGAGCAGTTCTTC. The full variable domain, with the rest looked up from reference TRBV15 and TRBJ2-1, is DAMVIQNPRYQVTQFGKPVTLSCSQTLNHNVMYWYQQKSSQAPKLLFHYYDKDFNNEADTPDNFQSRRPNTSFCFLDIRSPGLGDTAMYLCATSARATNGYEQFFGPGTRLTVL.

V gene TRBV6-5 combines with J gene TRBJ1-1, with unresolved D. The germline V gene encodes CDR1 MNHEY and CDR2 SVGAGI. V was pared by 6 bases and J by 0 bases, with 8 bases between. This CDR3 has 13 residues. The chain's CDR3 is CASRISLNTEAFF. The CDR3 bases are TGTGCCAGCAGGATCAGTCTGAACACTGAAGCTTTCTTT.

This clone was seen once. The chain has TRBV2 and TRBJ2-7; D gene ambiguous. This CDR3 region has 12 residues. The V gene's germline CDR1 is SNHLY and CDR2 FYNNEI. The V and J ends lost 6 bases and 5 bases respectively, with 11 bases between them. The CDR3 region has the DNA TGTGCCAGCAGCAATGGGTGGAACGAGCAGTACTTC. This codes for CASSNGWNEQYF.

In DNA, the CDR3 is TGTGCCAGCAGCCATACACAGGGAAACACTGAAGCTTTCTTT. It codes for CASSHTQGNTEAFF. V and J are TRBV14 and TRBJ1-1; D possibly corresponds to TRBD1 (6 bases). The V end lost 3 bases, the J end lost 2 bases, and 10 bases lay between the germline ends. The CDR3 loop spans 14 amino acids. Germline values: CDR1 SGHDN, CDR2 FVKESK.

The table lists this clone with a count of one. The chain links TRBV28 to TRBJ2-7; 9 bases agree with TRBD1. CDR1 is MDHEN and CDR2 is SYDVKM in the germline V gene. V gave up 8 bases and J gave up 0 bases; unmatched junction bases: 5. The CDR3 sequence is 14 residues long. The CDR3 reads CASHRDRASYEQYF. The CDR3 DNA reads TGTGCCAGCCATAGGGACAGGGCCTCCTACGAGCAGTACTTC.

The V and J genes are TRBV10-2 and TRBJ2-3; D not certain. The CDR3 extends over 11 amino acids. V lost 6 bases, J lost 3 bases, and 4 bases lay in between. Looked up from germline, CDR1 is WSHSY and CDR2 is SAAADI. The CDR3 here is CASRRTDTQYF. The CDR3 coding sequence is TGCGCCAGCAGGCGGACAGATACGCAGTATTTT.